The rows below give T cell receptor beta chains drawn from one sample of a study of cytomegalovirus exposure and HLA in healthy donors. Sequencing used immunoSEQ multiplex PCR; TCRdb keeps in-frame clones, though not all of them. Altogether a few hundred thousand clones are present, about 90% being singletons, with the ten largest covering 3% to 3.5%. Input material: PBMCs. These receptors all come from a woman in her 30s in good health and CMV-seronegative. Both conserved end residues are part of each CDR3. D genes are given only for firm matches. Size is stated for part of the rows, as once, few or many counts, or as a class when the clone is expanded.

size,V,D,J,DNA,CDR3
NA,TRBV6-5,TRBD1,TRBJ2-2,TGTGCCAGCAGTTCCGACAGGGCTTCCGGGGAGCTGTTTTTT,CASSSDRASGELFF
once,TRBV2,NA,TRBJ2-5,TGTGCCAGCAGTGACCGGAGCCAAGAGACCCAGTACTTC,CASSDRSQETQYF
NA,TRBV7-2,TRBD2,TRBJ2-3,TGTGCCAGCAGCTTGAAGGCTAGCGGGATGTTAAATACGCAGTATTTT,CASSLKASGMLNTQYF
NA,TRBV28,NA,TRBJ2-3,TGTGCCAGCAGTTTGCAGGTCACAGATACGCAGTATTTT,CASSLQVTDTQYF
NA,TRBV9,NA,TRBJ2-7,TGTGCCAGCAGCGTAGGGTCTAACTACGAGCAGTACTTC,CASSVGSNYEQYF
NA,TRBV4-3,TRBD2,TRBJ2-7,TGCGCCAGCAGCCAGGTAGCGGGAGGGCCGACCTACGAGCAGTACTTC,CASSQVAGGPTYEQYF
NA,TRBV28,NA,TRBJ1-1,TGTGCCAGCAGTGGGCATGGGACGGCCACGTCGAACACTGAAGCTTTCTTT,CASSGHGTATSNTEAFF
NA,TRBV7-8,NA,TRBJ2-7,TGTGCCAGCAATTTAGGGGACTCCTACGAGCAGTACTTC,CASNLGDSYEQYF
NA,TRBV6-1,TRBD1,TRBJ2-6,TGTGCCACGGGACAGGGGATGTCTGGGGCCAACGTCCTGACTTTC,CATGQGMSGANVLTF
NA,TRBV5-4,TRBD2,TRBJ2-2,TGTGCCAGCAGTTACAGCGGGAGATACACCGGGGAGCTGTTTTTT,CASSYSGRYTGELFF
NA,TRBV7-6,NA,TRBJ2-1,TGTGCCAGCAGCTTACTGCGTCAAGTGGACAATGAGCAGTTCTTC,CASSLLRQVDNEQFF
NA,TRBV28,TRBD1,TRBJ2-7,TGTGCCAGCAGTAACCCGGGACAGGGAGGCCTAGGGCAGTACTTC,CASSNPGQGGLGQYF
NA,TRBV4-2,TRBD2,TRBJ2-3,TGTGCCAGCAGCCCTCTGGCCGGGCTAGCGGGAGTTTTAGATACGCAGTATTTT,CASSPLAGLAGVLDTQYF
once,TRBV6-1,NA,TRBJ1-5,TGTGCCAGCAGCCTAACGGGAGCAAATCAGCCCCAGCATTTT,CASSLTGANQPQHF
NA,TRBV2,NA,TRBJ2-1,TGTGCCAGCAACCATCGGACTGATGAGCAGTTCTTC,CASNHRTDEQFF
NA,TRBV12-2,NA,TRBJ1-5,TGTGCAAGTCGCTTATGGTCCACAGGGGGTAGCAATCAGCCCCAGCATTTT,CASRLWSTGGSNQPQHF
NA,TRBV16,TRBD1,TRBJ2-7,TGTGCCAGCAGCCAGAGACAGGGGGATTACGAGCAGTACTTC,CASSQRQGDYEQYF
NA,TRBV6-1,TRBD2,TRBJ2-1,TGTGCCAGCAGAGAGAGCGGGAGTAACTACAATGAGCAGTTCTTC,CASRESGSNYNEQFF
NA,TRBV5-1,NA,TRBJ2-3,TGCGCCAGCAGCGGTGGACTGGGGACAGATACGCAGTATTTT,CASSGGLGTDTQYF
few,TRBV9,TRBD1,TRBJ2-5,TGTGCCAGCAGCCCCAGGGGGTTGGAGACCCAGTACTTC,CASSPRGLETQYF
NA,TRBV7-9,TRBD1,TRBJ1-2,TGTGCCAGCAGTGGACAGGGCCATGGCTACACCTTC,CASSGQGHGYTF
NA,TRBV29-1,NA,TRBJ2-5,TGCAGCCTCAGGGATGGGGAGACCCAGTACTTC,CSLRDGETQYF
NA,TRBV4-2,TRBD2,TRBJ2-7,TGTGCCAGCAGCCAGGGTAGCGGGAGCTACGAGCAGTACTTC,CASSQGSGSYEQYF